This record looks at one T cell receptor beta chain sequence and its context. This clonotype was observed many times. The specificity of this receptor is unknown. No much larger clone exists at a distance of one base, and base qualities are not known. The data are from a study of CD8+CD57+ T cells in acquired aplastic anemia (dated by TCRdb to 2016 to 2019). With respect to the entire study: A mean of 3.2 ug of DNA, ranging from roughly 0.2 to 30 ug, was extracted from sorted CD4+ and CD8+ cells. For healthy donor samples, the average read count was around 9.8 million for CD4+ cells and 11 million to 13 million for CD8+ cells.

What the study reported, not specific to this receptor: Roughly 30 CD8+ CDR3 sequences were found to be shared between patients and controls, but these sequences appeared to be highly expressed in patients and within the immunodominant clones of the patients. No significant difference in CD8+ Simpson's diversity was found between patients and healthy controls (P=0.060).

Profiling of TCR beta VDJ combinations and CDR3 sequences used genomic DNA as the template. TCR repertoire sequencing was run on an Illumina HiSeq 2000. Under the source paper's analysis protocol: Repertoire assessment relied on Simpson's diversity index, CDR3 size and DJ length profiles, and TRBV/TRBJ rearrangement plots. The most abundant DNA sequence in the deep sequencing data was defined as the immunodominant clone. CDR3 amino acid sequences were screened for sharing across subjects and were compared with published repertoires and the VDJdb database. TCRdb took the public reads, trimmed them with fastp at Q25, ran MiXCR for clone calling and kept in-frame beta chains. Identical CDR3 proteins give one entry, which carries the most common genes and DNA. For this entry, the V and J calls and clone size follow TCRdb and not the study's own pipeline. This sample holds some 70,000 distinct CDR3 sequences; approximately 51% were observed only once. About 8% of the sample is held by the ten biggest clonotypes.

In the study, sorted CD4+ and CD8+ blood T cells from patients with severe aplastic anemia and from healthy subjects underwent deep sequencing of TCR repertoires. Ficoll-Paque density gradient centrifugation was used to isolate peripheral blood mononuclear cells. Before DNA extraction, CD4+ and CD8+ T cells were sorted by FACS or by magnetic beads. The CDR3 goes from the cysteine to the phenylalanine over 14 residues. Only the CDR3 DNA stays, 42 bases, in frame from base 1. V is cut by 2 bases and J by 0 bases, and the space between the germline ends is 7 bases. The CDR1 and CDR2 encoded by the germline V gene are MGHRA and YSYEKL.

The TCR sequence derives from a human donor in good health, serving as a control. The material sequenced was sorted CD4+, CD8+, or CD8+CD57+ T cells (not recorded which) from PBMCs. The chain links TRBV4-1 with TRBJ1-1; the D gene is unclear. DNA sequence: TGCGCCAGCAGCCAATGGACGGTGAACACTGAAGCTTTCTTT. The translation is CASSQWTVNTEAFF.